This T cell receptor beta chain was captured by sequencing in a study of regulatory T cells in long-lasting Graves disease. This CDR3 region has 12 residues. Germline assignment: CDR1 WSHSY and CDR2 SAAADI. Trimming removed 10 bases at V and 1 base at J, with 10 bases between. Arm-PCR of CDR3 regions with iRepertoire HTBI primers generated TCR beta libraries. Via MiXCR, TCRdb re-called the multiplex PCR reads, giving one row per CDR3 protein. The data contain hundreds of thousands of distinct CDR3 sequences, 15% to 20% of them singletons. This clonotype was picked up a small number of times. Time point meaning: newly diagnosed GD, antithyroid drugs for less than 3 months. The TCR library was prepared using RNA isolated from PBMCs.

Sequences were derived from peripheral blood mononuclear cells (PBMCs), sampled at new diagnosis, from a patient treated with antithyroid drugs. This TCR came from a female donor with Graves disease. V gene TRBV10-2 combines with J gene TRBJ1-2; D is unclear. Here the CDR3 reads CATVNFNYGYTF. The CDR3, as DNA: TGCGCCACCGTCAACTTTAACTATGGCTACACCTTC.